These T cell receptor beta chains were read from a single sample in a study of early T cells in non-severe SARS-CoV-2 infection. Using its own MiXCR run on the 5' RACE reads, TCRdb lists one record per CDR3 protein. The sample carries tens of thousands of distinct CDR3 sequences, around 13% recorded once. The sequenced sample was whole blood, obtained at baseline. The receptors here all came from an adult who was a healthcare worker with PCR-confirmed SARS-CoV-2 infection or an uninfected control (not recorded which). CDR3s include the opening cysteine and the closing phenylalanine or tryptophan. The order of the fields is J gene, V gene, clone size, D gene, CDR3 protein, CDR3 DNA. D genes are given only for firm matches. A clone size is listed for some rows: how often the clone was seen (once, few, many), or a class if it is expanded.

J: TRBJ2-3
V: TRBV7-9
size: few
D: TRBD2
CDR3: CASSLARGGATDTQYF
DNA: TGTGCCAGCAGCTTAGCACGCGGGGGGGCCACAGATACGCAGTATTTT

J: TRBJ2-2
V: TRBV24-1
size: many
D: TRBD1
CDR3: CATSPGRGRLAGELFF
DNA: TGTGCCACCAGTCCGGGCAGGGGGCGTCTCGCCGGGGAGCTGTTTTTT

J: TRBJ2-7
V: TRBV20-1
size: -
D: -
CDR3: CSARDGQLSGEQYF
DNA: TGCAGTGCTAGAGATGGACAGCTGAGTGGGGAGCAGTACTTC

J: TRBJ2-5
V: TRBV20-1
size: -
D: -
CDR3: CSARGAGETQYF
DNA: TGCAGTGCTAGAGGGGCGGGTGAGACCCAGTACTTC

J: TRBJ1-1
V: TRBV5-4
size: few
D: -
CDR3: CASSLIQGEAFF
DNA: TGTGCCAGCAGCTTGATACAGGGAGAAGCTTTCTTT

J: TRBJ2-5
V: TRBV5-1
size: many
D: TRBD1
CDR3: CASSLPGGYQETQYF
DNA: TGCGCCAGCAGCTTGCCAGGGGGCTACCAAGAGACCCAGTACTTC

J: TRBJ2-7
V: TRBV18
size: -
D: -
CDR3: CASSPFERQATYEQYF
DNA: TGTGCCAGCTCACCTTTCGAGAGACAGGCTACCTACGAGCAGTACTTC

J: TRBJ2-5
V: TRBV20-1
size: -
D: -
CDR3: CSARQGIVQETQYF
DNA: TGCAGTGCTAGACAGGGGATTGTACAAGAGACCCAGTACTTC

J: TRBJ2-4
V: TRBV11-2
size: -
D: TRBD1
CDR3: CASSPRQGLGKNIQYF
DNA: TGTGCCAGCAGCCCACGACAGGGGCTGGGCAAAAACATTCAGTACTTC

J: TRBJ2-1
V: TRBV5-1
size: -
D: -
CDR3: CASSFDSYNEQFF
DNA: TGCGCCAGCAGCTTCGACAGCTACAATGAGCAGTTCTTC

J: TRBJ2-3
V: TRBV5-5
size: -
D: -
CDR3: CASSLALSLNTDTQYF
DNA: TGTGCCAGCAGCTTGGCCTTGTCCCTCAACACAGATACGCAGTATTTT

J: TRBJ2-3
V: TRBV5-1
size: few
D: -
CDR3: CASSPWTEETDTQYF
DNA: TGCGCCAGCAGCCCCTGGACTGAAGAGACAGATACGCAGTATTTT

J: TRBJ2-1
V: TRBV13
size: many
D: -
CDR3: CASSLQVENEQFF
DNA: TGTGCCAGCAGCTTACAGGTTGAAAATGAGCAGTTCTTC

J: TRBJ1-1
V: TRBV27
size: many
D: -
CDR3: CASSPKGWYGGTEAFF
DNA: TGTGCCAGCAGTCCTAAAGGTTGGTATGGGGGCACTGAAGCTTTCTTT

J: TRBJ2-1
V: TRBV25-1
size: few
D: TRBD2
CDR3: CASSDPGGKQNNEQFF
DNA: TGTGCCAGCAGTGACCCGGGGGGGAAGCAAAACAATGAGCAGTTCTTC

J: TRBJ2-1
V: TRBV2
size: many
D: TRBD2
CDR3: CASRRGLALGNEQFF
DNA: TGTGCCAGCAGGAGGGGACTAGCGTTGGGCAATGAGCAGTTCTTC

J: TRBJ2-3
V: TRBV27
size: few
D: -
CDR3: CASSPNTDTQYF
DNA: TGTGCCAGCAGTCCAAACACAGATACGCAGTATTTT

J: TRBJ1-1
V: TRBV18
size: few
D: TRBD1
CDR3: CASSPGTGSRNTEAFF
DNA: TGTGCCAGCTCACCCGGGACAGGGAGCCGGAACACTGAAGCTTTCTTT

J: TRBJ2-3
V: TRBV5-1
size: few
D: -
CDR3: CASSPNMGDTDTQYF
DNA: TGCGCCAGCAGCCCAAATATGGGGGACACAGATACGCAGTATTTT

J: TRBJ1-2
V: TRBV20-1
size: few
D: -
CDR3: CSARSPPGAANYGYTF
DNA: TGCAGTGCTAGGAGCCCTCCCGGGGCGGCTAACTATGGCTACACCTTC

J: TRBJ1-1
V: TRBV20-1
size: few
D: -
CDR3: CSAREARDTEAFF
DNA: TGCAGTGCGCGGGAGGCAAGGGACACTGAAGCTTTCTTT

J: TRBJ2-1
V: TRBV3-1
size: many
D: -
CDR3: CASSHKGLEQFF
DNA: TGTGCCAGCAGCCATAAGGGACTCGAGCAGTTCTTC

J: TRBJ2-1
V: TRBV5-1
size: many
D: TRBD2
CDR3: CASSLRLAGNSYNEQFF
DNA: TGCGCCAGCAGCTTAAGACTAGCGGGGAACTCCTACAATGAGCAGTTCTTC

J: TRBJ2-7
V: TRBV30
size: -
D: -
CDR3: CAWSGGPEQYF
DNA: TGTGCCTGGAGCGGGGGCCCCGAGCAGTACTTC

J: TRBJ2-7
V: TRBV28
size: many
D: -
CDR3: CASSGGSSYEQYF
DNA: TGTGCCAGCAGCGGAGGTAGTTCCTACGAGCAGTACTTC

J: TRBJ2-1
V: TRBV20-1
size: many
D: -
CDR3: CSASNIRGGEQFF
DNA: TGCAGTGCTAGTAATATACGAGGGGGGGAGCAGTTCTTC

J: TRBJ2-6
V: TRBV6-5
size: once
D: -
CDR3: CASSVTGSGANVLTF
DNA: TGTGCCAGCAGCGTTACAGGCTCTGGGGCCAACGTCCTGACTTTC

J: TRBJ2-7
V: TRBV6-6
size: few
D: TRBD2
CDR3: CASSPLGAGANYEQYF
DNA: TGTGCCAGCAGTCCCTTGGGAGCGGGGGCTAACTACGAGCAGTACTTC

J: TRBJ2-7
V: TRBV6-2/TRBV6-3
size: -
D: TRBD2
CDR3: CASSGLAGSYEQYF
DNA: TGTGCCAGCAGTGGACTAGCGGGCTCCTACGAGCAGTACTTC

J: TRBJ2-7
V: TRBV7-6
size: few
D: -
CDR3: CASSSYPAYEQYF
DNA: TGTGCCAGCAGCTCTTACCCCGCCTACGAGCAGTACTTC

J: TRBJ2-5
V: TRBV6-6
size: many
D: TRBD2
CDR3: CASSSTSGEVSQYF
DNA: TGTGCCAGCAGCTCGACTAGCGGGGAGGTGTCCCAGTACTTC

J: TRBJ2-1
V: TRBV28
size: -
D: -
CDR3: CAAEGSPLAPYNEQFF
DNA: TGTGCCGCTGAGGGAAGTCCATTAGCCCCCTACAATGAGCAGTTCTTC

J: TRBJ2-7
V: TRBV10-3
size: few
D: -
CDR3: CAISERDLGISYEQYF
DNA: TGTGCCATCAGTGAACGGGATTTAGGGATCTCCTACGAGCAGTACTTC

J: TRBJ2-2
V: TRBV10-3
size: -
D: -
CDR3: CATTQGPTGELFF
DNA: TGTGCCACAACCCAGGGGCCCACCGGGGAGCTGTTTTTT

J: TRBJ2-7
V: TRBV3-1
size: few
D: -
CDR3: CASSQGKLASPYEQYF
DNA: TGTGCCAGCAGCCAAGGGAAACTAGCCTCACCCTACGAGCAGTACTTC

J: TRBJ2-7
V: TRBV11-2
size: -
D: -
CDR3: CASSPDHSSSIFYEQYF
DNA: TGTGCCAGCAGCCCAGACCATAGCTCCTCCATCTTCTACGAGCAGTACTTC

J: TRBJ2-2
V: TRBV18
size: -
D: -
CDR3: CASSPPRAENTGELFF
DNA: TGTGCCAGCTCACCACCCAGGGCCGAGAACACCGGGGAGCTGTTTTTT

J: TRBJ1-1
V: TRBV30
size: -
D: -
CDR3: CAWSVETATEAFF
DNA: TGTGCCTGGAGTGTAGAGACTGCCACTGAAGCTTTCTTT

J: TRBJ1-1
V: TRBV6-5
size: many
D: TRBD1
CDR3: CASSYDRGLTEAFF
DNA: TGTGCCAGCAGTTACGACAGGGGGCTTACTGAAGCTTTCTTT

J: TRBJ1-6
V: TRBV9
size: -
D: -
CDR3: CASSVAGHRDNSPLHF
DNA: TGTGCCAGCAGCGTAGCAGGGCACCGAGATAATTCACCCCTCCACTTT

J: TRBJ1-1
V: TRBV7-9
size: few
D: -
CDR3: CASSEGERANTEAFF
DNA: TGTGCCAGCAGCGAGGGGGAACGGGCGAACACTGAAGCTTTCTTT

J: TRBJ2-5
V: TRBV27
size: -
D: -
CDR3: CASSKQGQGRIKETQYF
DNA: TGTGCCAGCAGTAAACAAGGTCAGGGCAGGATCAAAGAGACCCAGTACTTC

J: TRBJ2-1
V: TRBV2
size: few
D: TRBD2
CDR3: CASAGTSGNEQFF
DNA: TGTGCCAGCGCCGGGACTAGCGGCAATGAGCAGTTCTTC

J: TRBJ2-1
V: TRBV18
size: many
D: -
CDR3: CASSPPAGRDEQFF
DNA: TGTGCCAGCTCACCCCCCGCGGGCAGGGATGAGCAGTTCTTC

J: TRBJ1-6
V: TRBV11-2
size: -
D: -
CDR3: CASSLGGSPLHF
DNA: TGTGCCAGCAGCTTAGGGGGTTCACCCCTCCACTTT

J: TRBJ1-6
V: TRBV7-2
size: -
D: -
CDR3: CASNAGISYNSPLHF
DNA: TGTGCCAGCAACGCAGGGATCTCCTATAATTCACCCCTCCACTTT

J: TRBJ2-1
V: TRBV11-3
size: few
D: -
CDR3: CASSLEGNNEQFF
DNA: TGTGCCAGCAGCTTAGAAGGTAACAATGAGCAGTTCTTC

J: TRBJ1-1
V: TRBV12-3/TRBV12-4
size: few
D: -
CDR3: CASSSNIGNTEAFF
DNA: TGTGCCAGCAGTTCCAACATTGGGAACACTGAAGCTTTCTTT

J: TRBJ1-3
V: TRBV25-1
size: many
D: TRBD1
CDR3: CASSEYMGQGAGNTIYF
DNA: TGTGCCAGCAGTGAATATATGGGACAGGGGGCTGGAAACACCATATATTTT

J: TRBJ1-1
V: TRBV12-3/TRBV12-4
size: few
D: -
CDR3: CASSLYLNTEAFF
DNA: TGTGCCAGCAGTTTATATTTGAACACTGAAGCTTTCTTT

J: TRBJ1-5
V: TRBV28
size: many
D: -
CDR3: CASSSTKTGVGNQPQHF
DNA: TGTGCCAGCAGTTCCACAAAGACAGGCGTGGGCAATCAGCCCCAGCATTTT

J: TRBJ1-6
V: TRBV27
size: few
D: -
CDR3: CASSLSGTEVMASPLHF
DNA: TGTGCCAGCAGTTTATCGGGGACTGAGGTAATGGCCTCACCCCTCCACTTT

J: TRBJ2-5
V: TRBV7-6
size: few
D: TRBD1
CDR3: CASSSEGQGRKTQYF
DNA: TGTGCCAGCAGCTCAGAGGGACAGGGGAGGAAGACCCAGTACTTC

J: TRBJ2-6
V: TRBV27
size: many
D: -
CDR3: CASSLSGANVLTF
DNA: TGTGCCAGCAGTTTATCTGGGGCCAACGTCCTGACTTTC

J: TRBJ2-5
V: TRBV28
size: few
D: TRBD2
CDR3: CASSIRLARTQYF
DNA: TGTGCCAGCAGTATTAGACTAGCGCGGACCCAGTACTTC

J: TRBJ1-1
V: TRBV7-9
size: many
D: -
CDR3: CASSLRGTQNTEAFF
DNA: TGTGCCAGCAGCCTCCGCGGGACACAGAACACTGAAGCTTTCTTT

J: TRBJ2-1
V: TRBV10-3
size: few
D: TRBD2
CDR3: CAISGGRSYEQFF
DNA: TGTGCCATCTCTGGCGGGAGGTCCTATGAGCAGTTCTTC